These 16 T cell receptor beta chains came from one sample sequenced in a study of blood T cell repertoires in COVID-19. Produced via immunoSEQ multiplex PCR; TCRdb's table is partial and in-frame only. Of approximately 200,000 clones detected, 80% to 90% appear once; the ten largest clones hold approximately 0.89%. Specimen: peripheral blood. These receptors were obtained from a man aged 35 to 55 with acute or convalescent COVID-19.

This chain joins TRBV6-1 and TRBJ1-2; D may be TRBD1 (6 bases). This CDR3 spans 15 amino acids. The V gene lost 6 bases and the J gene lost 1 base, with 15 bases spanning the gap. The germline CDR1 and CDR2 sequences are MNHNS and SASEGT. CDR3 amino acids: CASRQDSNNNYGYTF. CDR3 coding DNA: TGTGCCAGCAGACAGGACAGTAATAATAACTATGGCTACACCTTC.

The gene calls are TRBV5-1 and TRBJ2-3; 8 bases line up with TRBD2. The CDR3 runs to 16 residues. The germline gives CDR1 SGHRS, CDR2 YFSETQ. Losses at the gene ends were 0 bases for V and 5 bases for J; bases not matched to a gene: 8. CDR3 coding DNA: TGCGCCAGCAGCTTGGATAATAGCGGGGCTGGAGATACGCAGTATTTT. It specifies CASSLDNSGAGDTQYF.

Remarks on this clone: Other DNA sequences in this sample translate to the same CDR3. The chain couples TRBV4-2 to TRBJ2-7; a weak D match, TRBD2 (6 bases). This CDR3 spans 14 amino acids. The V end was cut by 1 base, the J end by 2 bases, with 9 bases between. CDR1 LGHNA and CDR2 YNFKEQ come from the germline V gene. CDR3 coding DNA: TGTGCCAGCAGCCAAGGAGCGGGCCCCTACGAGCAGTACTTC. It specifies CASSQGAGPYEQYF.

This clone was recorded many times. V gene TRBV27 combines with J gene TRBJ1-4, with TRBD1 matching 9 bases. V trimming: 5 bases; J trimming: 5 bases; junction bases outside the gene matches: 9. The germline gives CDR1 MNHEY, CDR2 SMNVEV (reference sequence). The CDR3 is 16 amino acids. The CDR3 here is CASSPTGGKGNEKLFF. The CDR3 nucleotides read TGTGCCAGCAGTCCGACAGGGGGTAAAGGGAATGAAAAACTGTTTTTT.

This chain connects TRBV7-3 to TRBJ2-1, with 8 positions matching TRBD1. CDR3 size: 14 residues. Germline V gene lookup returns CDR1 SGHTA and CDR2 FQGTGA. Losses at the gene ends were 5 bases for V and 5 bases for J; bases not matched to a gene: 5. CDR3 DNA: TGTGCCAGCAGCCGAGCAGGGGGCAACAATGAGCAGTTCTTC. This codes for CASSRAGGNNEQFF.

This rearrangement joins TRBV11-3 to TRBJ2-2; 8 bases agree with TRBD1. V was clipped by 4 bases and J by 5 bases; unmatched bases: 9. The CDR3 runs 16 residues. Germline V gives CDR1 SGHNT, CDR2 YENEEA. CDR3 residues: CASSSRLQGATGELFF. The CDR3 DNA sequence: TGTGCCAGCAGCTCCAGGCTCCAGGGGGCTACCGGGGAGCTGTTTTTT.

The chain employs TRBV4-2 and TRBJ2-1; tentative D call: TRBD1 (6 bases). The germline gives CDR1 LGHNA, CDR2 YNFKEQ. The CDR3 extends over 16 amino acids. V lost 0 bases and J lost 3, with 12 bases in between. The CDR3 region is CASSQDGTNLYNEQFF. For the CDR3, the DNA is TGTGCCAGCAGCCAAGACGGGACAAACCTCTACAATGAGCAGTTCTTC.

This clone was found once. The rearrangement uses TRBV18 and TRBJ1-2, with D perhaps TRBD1 (6 bases). V was shortened by 4 bases and J by 3 bases, with 15 bases between the two germline ends. Germline V gene lookup returns CDR1 KGHSH and CDR2 LQKENI. CDR3 length: 15 residues. The CDR3 bases are TGTGCCAGCTCACTAGGACAGCCGGCGGACTATGGCTACACCTTC. Protein sequence: CASSLGQPADYGYTF.

This clone was recorded once. The gene calls are TRBV28 and TRBJ2-5; 8 bases map to TRBD1. This CDR3 comprises 16 residues. V gave up 4 bases and J gave up 0 bases; unmatched junction bases: 7. Germline V gene data show CDR1 as MDHEN and CDR2 as SYDVKM. In DNA form, the CDR3 reads TGTGCCAGCAGTTCAGCGCAGGGGGCGAACCAAGAGACCCAGTACTTC. Its protein is CASSSAQGANQETQYF.

This chain uses TRBV24-1 with TRBJ2-7; D not certain. The CDR3 consists of 12 residues. Looked up from germline, CDR1 is KGHDR and CDR2 is SFDVKD. The germline V and J ends were trimmed by 5 bases and 4 bases, with 8 bases remaining between them. This CDR3 reads CATSGGGYEQYF. The DNA of the CDR3 is TGTGCCACCAGTGGCGGCGGATACGAGCAGTACTTC.

The rearrangement joins TRBV5-1 to TRBJ1-2; D is uncertain. Trimming shortened V by 0 bases and J by 6 bases, and 12 bases separated the two germline ends. Germline V gene sequence: CDR1 SGHRS, CDR2 YFSETQ. The CDR3 spans 14 residues. In nucleotides, the CDR3 is TGCGCCAGCAGCTTGGGGGCCTCCTCTGATGGCTACACCTTC. Its protein product is CASSLGASSDGYTF.

The chain has TRBV9 and TRBJ1-2, with D possibly matching TRBD1 (6 bases). V was clipped by 4 bases and J by 1 base, with 14 bases between them. This CDR3 comprises 15 residues. From germline, CDR1 is SGDLS and CDR2 YYNGEE. The CDR3 loop is CASSPGGQINYGYTF. CDR3 bases: TGTGCCAGCAGCCCGGGGGGGCAAATTAACTATGGCTACACCTTC.

This clone came up once. This sequence joins TRBV28 and TRBJ1-1; perhaps TRBD1 as D (5 bases). The CDR3 runs 12 residues. V lost 9 bases and J lost 8, with 16 bases in between. Germline assignment: CDR1 MDHEN and CDR2 SYDVKM. The CDR3, as DNA: TGTGCCAGTTGGACAATCAAGGGGGAAGCTTTCTTT. This gives the protein CASWTIKGEAFF.

The chain recombines TRBV28 with TRBJ1-5; D is ambiguous. Trimming pared 7 bases from V and 0 bases from J, leaving 13 bases between. The germline CDR1 and CDR2 sequences are MDHEN and SYDVKM. The CDR3 consists of 15 residues. The CDR3 coding sequence is TGTGCCAGCAACTCGGAGGATTATAGCAATCAGCCCCAGCATTTT. Translation: CASNSEDYSNQPQHF.

This clone was detected once. The chain is built from TRBV11-2 and TRBJ1-4; D call uncertain. Germline assignment: CDR1 SGHAT and CDR2 FQNNGV. The CDR3 loop spans 15 amino acids. V was cut by 5 bases and J by 7 bases, with 17 bases left in between. The CDR3 here is CASSTLGVSGEKLFF. In DNA, the CDR3 is TGTGCCAGCAGCACCCTCGGGGTGTCGGGTGAAAAACTGTTTTTT.

This clone appeared once. This chain links TRBV6-5 with TRBJ2-3, with TRBD2 as a possible D gene (6 bases). Germline CDR1 reads MNHEY; CDR2 reads SVGAGI. CDR3 length: 15 residues. Trimming removed 6 bases from V and 3 bases from J, with 16 bases in between. CDR3 bases: TGTGCCAGCAGCGCCGGGACTCTTGGGACAGATACGCAGTATTTT. This encodes CASSAGTLGTDTQYF.